The subject of this entry is one T cell receptor beta chain. This clonotype was counted at least ten times. Its target antigen remains unknown. Base-call qualities are not available, and no considerably larger clone is one nucleotide away. Library construction relied on 5' RACE. Reads for this sample came from an Illumina HiSeq 2500. A second PCR of roughly 7 to 11 cycles was performed with a sample-barcoded 5' primer and a J-beta primer mix. A unique molecular identifier was introduced onto each TCR beta cDNA molecule by a template-switch 5' adaptor carrying 12 random nucleotides. Each sample yielded at least 3 million CDR3-containing paired-end reads. First-strand cDNA synthesis was performed from all RNA using the Mint cDNA synthesis kit, with priming by a TRBC-specific oligonucleotide. After uracil-DNA glycosylase treatment, a first 18-cycle PCR used universal primers M1SS and BC2_uni_R on all cDNA. From the authors' description of their analysis: For normalization, 1 million high-quality reads were randomly selected from each sample, with every read carrying a distinct molecular identifier. Reads sharing molecular identifiers were discarded rather than binned into consensus sequences. MiTCR, with a Q25 quality threshold and the strictest error-elimination algorithm, was used for CDR3 identification, clonotype clustering and error correction. A nonparametric unseen species model using Euler transformation provided a lower-bound estimate of total TCR beta diversity. The raw public data were reprocessed by TCRdb itself: fastp quality trimming at Q25, MiXCR clonotype calling, in-frame beta chains only. Every entry covers one CDR3 protein and lists the most common genes and DNA from its rows. The V and J calls and clone size are TCRdb's, not the authors'. The sample includes about 670,000 distinct CDR3 sequences, with around 38% observed a single time. The ten largest make up around 32% of the sample.

This sample was included in a study of blood T cells in healthy people across ages (dated by TCRdb to about 2015). Background on the whole study: In model experiments, template switching captured roughly one uniquely barcoded TCR beta cDNA molecule for every two T cells. The study measured age-related changes in TCR beta repertoire diversity using deep sequencing normalized with unique cDNA molecular identifiers. Using the same blood draw, the study looked at two additional independent replicas of 1 million unique cDNA reads for two donors, one aged 18 to 30 and the other aged 80 or older. Donors were grouped into four age groups: young (average 16 years), middle-aged (39), aged (62) and long-lived (about 82). To avoid experimental bias, donors of different ages were randomly spread across the sequencing lanes.

The paper's findings and limits, for the study overall: As age increased, observed TCR beta diversity per million T cells dropped in a roughly linear way, and a significant reduction was already evident by age around 41. There was a strong correlation between observed TCR beta diversity and the percentage of naive T cells measured by flow cytometry. Compared with the aged group, the long-lived group had more naive CD4+ T cells, fewer expanded clones and increased TCR diversity, a pattern suggesting age selection. Estimates of total diversity based on one million sequenced T cells were regarded as lower bounds and as underestimates. Because profiling used bulk unsorted PBMCs, naive and antigen-experienced compartments could not be compared conclusively. Because the CMV infection status of the donors was unknown, age-related changes in expanded clonotypes may potentially have been confounded.

For CDR1 and CDR2, the germline V gene lists ENHRY and SYGVKD. At the junction V is shortened by 4 bases and J by 0 bases, with 11 bases in between. Its CDR3 holds 15 amino acids, cysteine through phenylalanine. The only DNA kept is the CDR3, 45 bases in frame from the first base. The 39 donors, aged about 6 to 100 years, were systemically healthy Caucasian individuals from Russia. Each donor gave 8.5 to 10 milliliters of peripheral blood, collected into EDTA-treated Vacutainer tubes. Ficoll-Paque density-gradient centrifugation was used to isolate PBMCs, with at least 7 million per sample. Trizol reagent was used to extract total RNA from the PBMCs, yielding at least 6 micrograms per sample. Naive CD45RAhigh/CD27high T cell percentages were measured by flow cytometry on a PBMC aliquot from every donor.

Material for sequencing was blood. Here the chain combines TRBV10-3 and TRBJ2-3, with no confidently assigned D gene. This clonotype originated in an older man in good health. The encoded CDR3 is CAISGWRVSTDTQYF. The sequence in DNA is TGTGCCATCAGTGGGTGGCGTGTAAGCACAGATACGCAGTATTTT.